Detailed here is one T cell receptor beta chain. Its target is not known. The data derive from a study of vaccination effects on CD4 cells after COVID-19. About the research overall: Post-vaccine samples followed the second dose by a median of 72 days.

Some clones are missing from TCRdb's copy, which holds only in-frame ones; the method was immunoSEQ multiplex PCR. In the table there are roughly 27,000 clones, 74% of which are singletons. Antigen-specific CD4+ T cells were expanded (with viral peptide pools) by the ViraFEST assay ahead of sequencing. Culture proceeded for nine to ten days, and CD4+ T cells were then isolated. Participants each got two BNT162b2 or mRNA-1273 vaccine doses. Prior SARS-CoV-2 infection was absent in the vaccine recipients, as shown by negative nucleocapsid antibodies. In germline, CDR1 is SNHLY, CDR2 FYNNEI. V was cut by 3 bases and J by 4 bases, with 7 bases left in between. CDR3 length: 13 residues.

Source: CD4+ T cells from PBMCs cultured with HCoV-OC43 spike peptides, taken after COVID-19 vaccination. Subset denoted: HCoV-OC43 spike overlapping peptide pool stimulation. The sequence was obtained from a human donor who received a COVID-19 vaccine. This chain uses TRBV2 with TRBJ2-4; a possible D gene is TRBD2 (5 bases). The CDR3 DNA is TGTGCCAGCAGTGACAGACTAAAAAACATTCAGTACTTC. Protein sequence: CASSDRLKNIQYF.